The 23 T cell receptor beta chains below all came from one sample that was sequenced in a study of blood T cell repertoires in COVID-19. The table came from immunoSEQ multiplex PCR; TCRdb's copy has only in-frame clones and leaves some out. The sample has hundreds of thousands of clones, around 91% seen once. Sequenced input: PBMCs or T cells enriched from blood (not recorded which). The receptors here all came from a man aged 25 to 40 who had recovered from COVID-19.

The chain is built from TRBV7-9 and TRBJ1-6; 9 nucleotides align to TRBD1. The CDR3 runs 15 residues. The junction had 8 bases not matched to a gene; V was cut back by 5 bases and J by 9 bases. Germline values: CDR1 SEHNR, CDR2 FQNEAQ (reference sequence). The CDR3 sequence: CASSQGGTGRSPLHF. CDR3 DNA sequence: TGTGCCAGCAGCCAGGGGGGGACAGGGCGTTCACCCCTCCACTTT.

The V gene is TRBV28, the J gene TRBJ2-7; 13 bases match TRBD2. Germline values: CDR1 MDHEN, CDR2 SYDVKM. With 6 bases clipped from V and 6 bases from J, the junction kept 11 bases outside the gene matches. The CDR3 covers 16 residues. CDR3 residues: CASRQLTSGRALEQYF. The CDR3 DNA follows: TGTGCCAGCAGGCAATTAACTAGCGGGAGGGCCCTCGAGCAGTACTTC.

The chain couples TRBV18 to TRBJ2-7, with 10 bases identical to TRBD2. The J segment lost 1 base and the V segment lost 1 base, leaving 10 bases of the junction unmatched. Looked up from germline, CDR1 is KGHSH and CDR2 is LQKENI. The CDR3 extends over 18 amino acids. CDR3 DNA: TGTGCCAGCTCACCACGGGCTAGCGGGAGAGGGTTGTCCTACGAGCAGTACTTC. Protein: CASSPRASGRGLSYEQYF.

This rearrangement joins TRBV2 to TRBJ2-5; D is perhaps TRBD2 (6 bases). This CDR3 has 15 amino acids. CDR1 is SNHLY, CDR2 FYNNEI, per germline. V dropped 0 bases and J dropped 3 bases, with 11 bases sitting between them. The CDR3 DNA reads TGTGCCAGCAGTGAAGCTCGTCTAGCGAAAGAGACCCAGTACTTC. It encodes CASSEARLAKETQYF.

CDR3 DNA: TGTGCCAGCAGTGTCTCAATTGGGGGGGGAGGCTCTGGAAACACCATATATTTT. Translated: CASSVSIGGGGSGNTIYF. V and J are TRBV28 and TRBJ1-3; possible D gene TRBD1, 5 bases. Trimming cost V 5 bases and J 0 bases, with 20 bases left between them. Germline values: CDR1 MDHEN, CDR2 SYDVKM. CDR3 length: 18 amino acids.

Written as DNA, the CDR3 is TGTGCCAGCAGCGTGGGACTGAGTACCTACGAGCAGTACTTC. Translation gives CASSVGLSTYEQYF. The J gene is TRBJ2-7, the V gene TRBV5-6, with D perhaps matching TRBD2 (6 bases). The germline V gene has CDR1 SGHDT and CDR2 YYEEEE. Trimming stripped 4 bases from V and 2 bases from J, with 13 bases between. This CDR3 region has 14 residues.

The DNA for the CDR3 is TGTGCCAGCAGCGGACAGGGGAGGGCGAACACTGAAGCTTTCTTT. Translation: CASSGQGRANTEAFF. J is TRBJ1-1 and V is TRBV9; TRBD1 agrees at 8 bases. J gave up 1 base and V 3 bases, and 5 bases lay outside the gene matches. CDR1 is SGDLS, CDR2 YYNGEE, per germline. The CDR3 is 15 amino acids.

This chain connects TRBV7-9 to TRBJ2-3; possibly TRBD2 for D (5 bases). CDR1 and CDR2 from the germline V gene are SEHNR and FQNEAQ (reference sequence). Trimming stripped 1 base from V and 2 bases from J, with 16 bases between. The CDR3 is 17 residues long. In DNA, the CDR3 is TGTGCCAGCAGCTTAGGGGTCGGGGTTCAGCTCACAGATACGCAGTATTTT. The encoded protein is CASSLGVGVQLTDTQYF.

V and J are TRBV28 and TRBJ1-1, with TRBD1 identical over 7 bases. CDR1 MDHEN and CDR2 SYDVKM come from the germline V gene. The CDR3 is 15 residues long. J gave up 2 bases and V 5 bases, and 8 bases lay outside the gene matches. CDR3 nucleotide sequence: TGTGCCAGCAGTAACACCGGGACAGCAAACACTGAAGCTTTCTTT. As protein: CASSNTGTANTEAFF.

V usage is TRBV19 and J usage is TRBJ1-3; D gene uncertain. The CDR3 covers 14 residues. Per the germline V gene, CDR1 is LNHDA and CDR2 is SQIVND (reference sequence). The V end lost 8 bases, the J end lost 3 bases, and 14 bases lay between the germline ends. CDR3 nucleotides: TGTGCCAGTCGCGCCCGAGGGTATGGAAACACCATATATTTT. Translating gives CASRARGYGNTIYF.

This chain joins TRBV27 and TRBJ1-5, with 9 positions matching TRBD1. The V segment lost 6 bases and the J segment 5 bases; nucleotides outside the gene matches: 5. The CDR3 extends over 14 amino acids. Germline assignment: CDR1 MNHEY and CDR2 SMNVEV (reference sequence). CDR3 nucleotide sequence: TGTGCCAGCAGACCGACAGGGGGGCATCAGCCCCAGCATTTT. Protein: CASRPTGGHQPQHF.

The chain joins TRBV20-1 to TRBJ1-2, with TRBD1 identical over 8 bases. The ends lost 3 bases at V and 7 bases at J; junction bases unmatched: 7. Germline V gives CDR1 DFQATT, CDR2 SNEGSKA (reference sequence). This CDR3 comprises 13 residues. The CDR3 nucleotides read TGCAGTGCTAGTCCGACAGGGGTGCTTGGCTACACCTTC. It specifies CSASPTGVLGYTF.

The V call is TRBV4-1, the J call TRBJ1-2; maybe TRBD1 (5 bases). The CDR3 is 18 residues long. The V end was cut by 1 base, the J end by 5 bases, with 23 bases between. Germline lookup yields CDR1 MGHRA and CDR2 YSYEKL. This CDR3 is CASSQGRTGGGAAYGYTF. As DNA, the CDR3 is TGCGCCAGCAGCCAAGGAAGGACCGGTGGAGGGGCGGCATATGGCTACACCTTC.

J is TRBJ1-1 and V is TRBV3-1 (or the pseudogene TRBV3-2); maybe TRBD1 (5 bases). V lost 6 bases and J 1 base, leaving 12 bases between the germline ends. The CDR3 has 14 residues. CDR1 is LGHDT and CDR2 is YNNKEL in the germline V gene (reference sequence). The CDR3 DNA reads TGTGCCAGCAGACCAACCGACAGGAACACTGAAGCTTTCTTT. Translated, it gives CASRPTDRNTEAFF.

A single count supports this clone. The rearrangement joins TRBV3-1 (or the pseudogene TRBV3-2) to TRBJ2-3; D is ambiguous. CDR1 LGHDT and CDR2 YNNKEL come from the germline V gene (reference sequence). The V end lost 4 bases, the J end lost 6 bases, and 14 bases lay between the germline ends. The CDR3 is 14 residues long. CDR3 sequence: CASSPIEQQDTQYF. The DNA for the CDR3 is TGTGCCAGCAGCCCCATTGAGCAACAGGATACGCAGTATTTT.

This clone has only one observation. The chain carries TRBV5-1 and TRBJ1-1; D ambiguous. Trimming pared 1 base from V and 1 base from J, leaving 8 bases between. The CDR3 runs 14 residues. CDR1 and CDR2 (germline): SGHRS, YFSETQ. CDR3 sequence reads: CASSLQDWNTEAFF. In nucleotides, the CDR3 is TGCGCCAGCAGCTTGCAGGATTGGAACACTGAAGCTTTCTTT.

The chain employs TRBV7-6 and TRBJ2-5, with unresolved D. The V end lost 2 bases, the J end lost 4 bases, and 5 bases lay between the germline ends. Germline assignment: CDR1 SGHVS and CDR2 FNYEAQ. The CDR3 spans 12 residues. DNA for the CDR3: TGTGCCAGCAGCTTATACGGAGAGACCCAGTACTTC. This encodes CASSLYGETQYF.

CDR3 region: CASSESAGNTIYF. CDR3 coding DNA: TGCGCCAGCAGTGAGTCAGCCGGAAACACCATATATTTT. The chain is built from TRBV10-2 and TRBJ1-3; D is undetermined. V lost 0 bases to trimming and J lost 4 bases, with 4 bases between them. The CDR3 is 13 residues long. Germline V gives CDR1 WSHSY, CDR2 SAAADI.

The table lists this clone with a count of one. This chain joins TRBV7-9 and TRBJ2-3, with D possibly being TRBD2 (5 bases). CDR3 length equals 17 residues. Trimming pared 4 bases from V and 0 bases from J, leaving 17 bases between. The germline V gene encodes CDR1 SEHNR and CDR2 FQNEAQ (reference sequence). The CDR3 DNA sequence: TGTGCCAGCAGCTGGCGGGTTGGAGCGAGTAGCACAGATACGCAGTATTTT. It yields the protein CASSWRVGASSTDTQYF.

The genes are TRBV5-6 and TRBJ2-4; maybe TRBD1 (6 bases). V was shortened by 3 bases and J by 8 bases, with 21 bases between the two germline ends. Looked up from germline, CDR1 is SGHDT and CDR2 is YYEEEE. There are 16 residues in the CDR3. CDR3 region: CASSSSQRGRGDIQYF. The CDR3 DNA is TGTGCCAGCAGCTCCTCCCAACGGGGCAGGGGAGACATTCAGTACTTC.

This chain uses TRBV28 with TRBJ1-5, with 10 bases aligning to TRBD1. Per germline, CDR1 MDHEN and CDR2 SYDVKM. V lost 7 bases, J lost 4 bases, and 10 bases stayed unmatched. The CDR3 totals 16 residues. CDR3 in DNA: TGTGCCAGCACTCGGGCCGGACAGGGGGTTAATCAGCCCCAGCATTTT. It specifies CASTRAGQGVNQPQHF.

The genes are TRBV9 and TRBJ2-7; 7 positions match TRBD2. The CDR3 runs 15 residues. The trim removed 0 bases at V and 2 bases at J, leaving 5 bases unmatched. CDR1 is SGDLS, CDR2 YYNGEE, per germline. As DNA, the CDR3 is TGTGCCAGCAGCGTAGGTGCTAGCGGAACCTACGAGCAGTACTTC. Protein product: CASSVGASGTYEQYF.

This chain uses TRBV18 with TRBJ1-1, with 7 nucleotides matching TRBD1. The CDR3 runs to 13 residues. Germline CDR1 is KGHSH and CDR2 is LQKENI. The V segment lost 5 bases and the J segment 5 bases; nucleotides outside the gene matches: 5. DNA for the CDR3: TGTGCCAGCTCAGAGACAGGGCGGACTGAAGCTTTCTTT. Its translation: CASSETGRTEAFF.